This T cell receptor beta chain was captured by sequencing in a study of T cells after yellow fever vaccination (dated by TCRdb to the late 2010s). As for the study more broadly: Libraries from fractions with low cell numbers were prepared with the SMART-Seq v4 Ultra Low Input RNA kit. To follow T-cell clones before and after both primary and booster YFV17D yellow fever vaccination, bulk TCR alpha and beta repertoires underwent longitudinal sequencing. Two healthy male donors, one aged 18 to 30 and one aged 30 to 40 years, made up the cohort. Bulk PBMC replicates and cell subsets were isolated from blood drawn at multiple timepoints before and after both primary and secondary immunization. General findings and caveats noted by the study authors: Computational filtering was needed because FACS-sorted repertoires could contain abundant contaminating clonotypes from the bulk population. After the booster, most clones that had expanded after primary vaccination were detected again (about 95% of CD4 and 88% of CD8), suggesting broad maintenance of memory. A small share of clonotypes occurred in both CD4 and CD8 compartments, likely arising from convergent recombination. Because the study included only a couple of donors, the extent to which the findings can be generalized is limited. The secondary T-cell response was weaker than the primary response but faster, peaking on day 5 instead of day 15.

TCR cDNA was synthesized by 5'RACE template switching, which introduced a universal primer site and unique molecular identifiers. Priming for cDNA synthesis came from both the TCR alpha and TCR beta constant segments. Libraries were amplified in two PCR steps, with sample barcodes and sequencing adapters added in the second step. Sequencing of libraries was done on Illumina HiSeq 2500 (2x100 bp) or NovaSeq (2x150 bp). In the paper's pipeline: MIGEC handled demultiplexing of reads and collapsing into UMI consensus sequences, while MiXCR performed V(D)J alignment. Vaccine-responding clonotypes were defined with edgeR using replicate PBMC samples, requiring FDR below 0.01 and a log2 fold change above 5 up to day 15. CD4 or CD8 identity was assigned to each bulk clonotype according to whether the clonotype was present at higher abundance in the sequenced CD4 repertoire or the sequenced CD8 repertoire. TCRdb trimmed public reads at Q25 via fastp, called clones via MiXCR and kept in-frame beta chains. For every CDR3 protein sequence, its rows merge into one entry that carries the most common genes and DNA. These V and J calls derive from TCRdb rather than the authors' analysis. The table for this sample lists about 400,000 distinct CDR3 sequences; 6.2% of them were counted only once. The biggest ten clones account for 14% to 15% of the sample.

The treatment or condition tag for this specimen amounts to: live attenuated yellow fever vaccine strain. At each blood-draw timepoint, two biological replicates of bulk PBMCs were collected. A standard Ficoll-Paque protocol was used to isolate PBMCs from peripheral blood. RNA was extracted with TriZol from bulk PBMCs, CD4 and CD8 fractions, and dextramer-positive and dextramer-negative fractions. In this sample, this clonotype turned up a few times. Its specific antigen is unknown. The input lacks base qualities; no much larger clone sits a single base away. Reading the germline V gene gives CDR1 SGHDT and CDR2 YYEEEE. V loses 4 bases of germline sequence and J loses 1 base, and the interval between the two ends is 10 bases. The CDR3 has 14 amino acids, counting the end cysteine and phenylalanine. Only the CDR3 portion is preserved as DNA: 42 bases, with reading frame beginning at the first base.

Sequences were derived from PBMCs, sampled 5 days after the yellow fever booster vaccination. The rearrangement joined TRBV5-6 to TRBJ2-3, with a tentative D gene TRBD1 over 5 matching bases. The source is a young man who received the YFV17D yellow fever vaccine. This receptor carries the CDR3 CASSNVRGTDTQYF. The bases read TGTGCCAGCAGCAATGTCAGGGGCACAGATACGCAGTATTTT.